Listed below are T cell receptor beta chains from one sample, sequenced in a study of blood T cell repertoires in COVID-19. Data came from immunoSEQ multiplex PCR; TCRdb stores just in-frame clones and leaves some out. The data show tens of thousands of clones, 88% seen once. Sequencing was carried out using peripheral blood. These receptors all stem from a woman aged 55 to 70 with COVID-19, enrolled during active disease. Each CDR3 is given with its conserved first and last residue. A D gene is named only where the DNA matches it firmly. Expanded clones are given a class, and other clones once, few, many or no size at all.

j_call: TRBJ2-4; clone_size: .; v_call: TRBV7-6; d_call: .; cdr3_nt: TGTGCCAGCAGCTTAGAGGGGAACATTCAGTACTTC; cdr3_aa: CASSLEGNIQYF
j_call: TRBJ2-1; clone_size: .; v_call: TRBV7-9; d_call: .; cdr3_nt: TGTGCCAGCAGCAGTGGGAGGAGCTCCTACAATGAGCAGTTCTTC; cdr3_aa: CASSSGRSSYNEQFF
j_call: TRBJ2-3; clone_size: .; v_call: TRBV6-5; d_call: TRBD2; cdr3_nt: TGTGCCAGCAGTTACTCCTCAGGGACTAGCGGAACGCAGTATTTT; cdr3_aa: CASSYSSGTSGTQYF
j_call: TRBJ2-7; clone_size: .; v_call: TRBV30; d_call: .; cdr3_nt: TGTGCCCTCGCGCGGAGCTACGAGCAGTACTTC; cdr3_aa: CALARSYEQYF
j_call: TRBJ2-2; clone_size: .; v_call: TRBV7-2; d_call: .; cdr3_nt: TGTGCCAGCAGCTTAGGAGGGGACTCACGCACCGGGGAGCTGTTTTTT; cdr3_aa: CASSLGGDSRTGELFF
j_call: TRBJ1-2; clone_size: .; v_call: TRBV5-4; d_call: TRBD1; cdr3_nt: TGTGCCAGCAGCTTGGACAGGGGTGGCTACACCTTC; cdr3_aa: CASSLDRGGYTF
j_call: TRBJ2-7; clone_size: .; v_call: TRBV30; d_call: TRBD1; cdr3_nt: TGTGCCTTTGGGACAGATAATACCTACGAGCAGTACTTC; cdr3_aa: CAFGTDNTYEQYF
j_call: TRBJ2-5; clone_size: .; v_call: TRBV19; d_call: .; cdr3_nt: TGTGCCAGTAGTCCCTCGAGGGGGATGCAAGAGACCCAGTACTTC; cdr3_aa: CASSPSRGMQETQYF
j_call: TRBJ2-1; clone_size: .; v_call: TRBV11-2; d_call: .; cdr3_nt: TGTGCCAGCAGCGACCCTGCGGGGACCTACAATGAGCAGTTCTTC; cdr3_aa: CASSDPAGTYNEQFF
j_call: TRBJ1-2; clone_size: .; v_call: TRBV3-1/TRBV3-2; d_call: .; cdr3_nt: TGTGCCAGCAGCCAAAACACAGGGCGCGGAGCCCGGACAGGCTACACCTTC; cdr3_aa: CASSQNTGRGARTGYTF
j_call: TRBJ2-2; clone_size: .; v_call: TRBV5-4; d_call: TRBD2; cdr3_nt: TGTGCCAGCAGCCCGCTGGCTAGCGGGAACACCGGGGAGCTGTTTTTT; cdr3_aa: CASSPLASGNTGELFF
j_call: TRBJ1-5; clone_size: .; v_call: TRBV7-2; d_call: TRBD1; cdr3_nt: TGTGCCAGCAGCCCGGACAGGGGGAATCAGCCCCAGCATTTT; cdr3_aa: CASSPDRGNQPQHF
j_call: TRBJ1-1; clone_size: .; v_call: TRBV19; d_call: TRBD1; cdr3_nt: TGTGCCAGCTCAGGGGGACATCGGGGGACTGAAGCTTTCTTT; cdr3_aa: CASSGGHRGTEAFF
j_call: TRBJ1-2; clone_size: once; v_call: TRBV5-5; d_call: .; cdr3_nt: TGTGCCAGCAGCTTGGTCACAGGGTATAGCTATGGCTACACCTTC; cdr3_aa: CASSLVTGYSYGYTF
j_call: TRBJ1-1; clone_size: .; v_call: TRBV11-3; d_call: .; cdr3_nt: TGTGCCAGCAGCTTCGCGATGAACACTGAAGCTTTCTTT; cdr3_aa: CASSFAMNTEAFF
j_call: TRBJ2-2; clone_size: .; v_call: TRBV18; d_call: .; cdr3_nt: TGTGCCAGCTCACCGGGGCAGATGAACACCGGGGAGCTGTTTTTT; cdr3_aa: CASSPGQMNTGELFF
j_call: TRBJ2-1; clone_size: .; v_call: TRBV5-8; d_call: TRBD1; cdr3_nt: TGTGCCGGGGGACAGGAGCCTATCTACAATGAGCAGTTCTTC; cdr3_aa: CAGGQEPIYNEQFF
j_call: TRBJ2-1; clone_size: .; v_call: TRBV4-1; d_call: .; cdr3_nt: TGCGCCAGCAGCCAAGATAGGACTCATAGGTCCTACAATGAGCAGTTCTTC; cdr3_aa: CASSQDRTHRSYNEQFF
j_call: TRBJ2-3; clone_size: .; v_call: TRBV19; d_call: TRBD2; cdr3_nt: TGTGCCAGTAAGCGGGGGGGCACAGATACGCAGTATTTT; cdr3_aa: CASKRGGTDTQYF
j_call: TRBJ2-1; clone_size: .; v_call: TRBV4-3; d_call: .; cdr3_nt: TGCGCCAGCAGCCAAGATACCGGGGGTGAGCAGTTCTTC; cdr3_aa: CASSQDTGGEQFF
j_call: TRBJ1-4; clone_size: .; v_call: TRBV5-6; d_call: TRBD1; cdr3_nt: TGTGCCAGCAGCTCCCGTGGGACAGGGGGTCCTGAAAAACTGTTTTTT; cdr3_aa: CASSSRGTGGPEKLFF
j_call: TRBJ2-5; clone_size: .; v_call: TRBV30; d_call: .; cdr3_nt: TGTGCCTCCCACGGAGGTTCTCGTGTTGAGACCCAGTACTTC; cdr3_aa: CASHGGSRVETQYF
j_call: TRBJ2-5; clone_size: .; v_call: TRBV18; d_call: .; cdr3_nt: TGTGCCAGCTCACAATTAGACCAAGAGACCCAGTACTTC; cdr3_aa: CASSQLDQETQYF
j_call: TRBJ2-1; clone_size: .; v_call: TRBV27; d_call: TRBD2; cdr3_nt: TGTGCCAGCAGTTTTCGCGGGGGGGCCCACAATGAGCAGTTCTTC; cdr3_aa: CASSFRGGAHNEQFF
j_call: TRBJ2-6; clone_size: .; v_call: TRBV7-2; d_call: TRBD2; cdr3_nt: TGTGCCAGCAGCTTCCGCGGGAGGGCCTCTGGGGCCAACGTCCTGACTTTC; cdr3_aa: CASSFRGRASGANVLTF